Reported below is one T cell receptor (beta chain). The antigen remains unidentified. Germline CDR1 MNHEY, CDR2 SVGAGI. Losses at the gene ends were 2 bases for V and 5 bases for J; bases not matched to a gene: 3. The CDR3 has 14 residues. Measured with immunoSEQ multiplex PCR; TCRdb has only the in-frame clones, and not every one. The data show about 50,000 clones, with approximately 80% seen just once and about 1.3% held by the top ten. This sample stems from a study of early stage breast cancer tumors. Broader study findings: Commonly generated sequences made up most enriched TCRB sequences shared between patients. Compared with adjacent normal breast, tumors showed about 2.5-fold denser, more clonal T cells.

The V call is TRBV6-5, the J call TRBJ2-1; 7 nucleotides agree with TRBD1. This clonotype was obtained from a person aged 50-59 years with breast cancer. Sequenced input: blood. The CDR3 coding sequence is TGTGCCAGCAGTTACGACAGGGTTGACAATGAGCAGTTCTTC. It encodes CASSYDRVDNEQFF.